Sequencing of this T cell receptor beta chain was carried out in a study of shared clonotypes between healthy human individuals. The study's findings and limits: A reduction in generation probabilities was seen for non-shared clonotypes relative to those shared by all four donors. Expectations were that clonotype sharing among donors would be affected by sequencing depth.

Deep-level settings were used for running the assay. The repertoire was sequenced with immunoSEQ multiplex PCR; TCRdb's copy has only in-frame clones and lacks some. Counted here are approximately 2,300,000 clones, 85% to 95% occurring once; the ten biggest clones make up 0.37%. This clone was seen a handful of times. Its specificity is unknown. The germline V and J ends were trimmed by 0 bases and 7 bases, with 10 bases remaining between them. This CDR3 is 14 amino acids long. Germline values: CDR1 SGHRS, CDR2 YFSETQ. Sequencing input: naive CD4+ T cells from PBMCs. Described subset: CD45RA+ positively selected. The receptor comes from a man younger than 35 in good health. Some clones in this sample may be carry-over from other donors' samples. The chain combines TRBV5-1 with TRBJ2-2; D is ambiguous. CDR3 sequence reads: CASSLDPGVGELFF. CDR3 nucleotide sequence: TGCGCCAGCAGCTTGGACCCTGGGGTCGGGGAGCTGTTTTTT.